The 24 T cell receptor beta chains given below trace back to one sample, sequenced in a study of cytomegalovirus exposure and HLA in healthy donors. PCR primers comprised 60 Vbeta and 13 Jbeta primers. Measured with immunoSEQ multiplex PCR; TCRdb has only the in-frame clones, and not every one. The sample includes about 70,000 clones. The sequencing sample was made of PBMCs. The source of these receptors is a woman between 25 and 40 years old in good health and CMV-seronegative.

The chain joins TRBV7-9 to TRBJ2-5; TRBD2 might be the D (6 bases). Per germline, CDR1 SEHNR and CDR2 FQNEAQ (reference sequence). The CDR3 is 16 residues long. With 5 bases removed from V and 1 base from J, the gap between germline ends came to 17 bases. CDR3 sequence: CASSLIRGAIQETQYF. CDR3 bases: TGTGCCAGCAGCCTAATCCGCGGGGCGATCCAAGAGACCCAGTACTTC.

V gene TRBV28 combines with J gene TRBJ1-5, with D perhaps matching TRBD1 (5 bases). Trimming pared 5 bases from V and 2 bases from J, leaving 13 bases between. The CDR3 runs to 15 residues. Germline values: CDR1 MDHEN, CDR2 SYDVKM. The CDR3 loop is CASSTKGSGNQPQHF. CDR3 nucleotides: TGTGCCAGCAGTACCAAGGGGTCGGGCAATCAGCCCCAGCATTTT.

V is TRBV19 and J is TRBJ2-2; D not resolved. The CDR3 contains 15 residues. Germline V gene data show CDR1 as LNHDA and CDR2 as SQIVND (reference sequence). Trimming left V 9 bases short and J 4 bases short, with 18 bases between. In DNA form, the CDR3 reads TGTGCCAGCCAGAGGATGGGTCAAGGCACCGGGGAGCTGTTTTTT. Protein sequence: CASQRMGQGTGELFF.

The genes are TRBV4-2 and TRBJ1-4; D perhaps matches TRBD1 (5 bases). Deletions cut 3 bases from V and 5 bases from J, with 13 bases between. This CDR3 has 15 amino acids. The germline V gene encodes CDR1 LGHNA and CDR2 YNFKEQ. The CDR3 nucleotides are TGTGCCAGCAGCCACCTAAGCGGGGGAAATGAAAAACTGTTTTTT. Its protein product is CASSHLSGGNEKLFF.

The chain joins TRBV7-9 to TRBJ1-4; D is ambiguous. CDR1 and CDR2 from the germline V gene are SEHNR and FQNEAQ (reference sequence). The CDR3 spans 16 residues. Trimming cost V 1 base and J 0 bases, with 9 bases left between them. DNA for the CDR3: TGTGCCAGCAGCTTAGGTCTAGCTACAACTAATGAAAAACTGTTTTTT. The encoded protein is CASSLGLATTNEKLFF.

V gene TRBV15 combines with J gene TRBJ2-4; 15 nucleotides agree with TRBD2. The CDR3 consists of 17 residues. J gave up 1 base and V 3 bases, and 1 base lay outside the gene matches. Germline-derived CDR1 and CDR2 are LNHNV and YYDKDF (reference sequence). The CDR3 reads CATSSGLAGGAKNIQYF. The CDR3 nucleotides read TGTGCCACCAGCAGCGGACTAGCGGGGGGGGCCAAAAACATTCAGTACTTC.

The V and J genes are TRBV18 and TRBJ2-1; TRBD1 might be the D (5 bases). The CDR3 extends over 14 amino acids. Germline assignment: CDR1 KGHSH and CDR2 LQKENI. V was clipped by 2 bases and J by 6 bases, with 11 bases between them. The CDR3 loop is CASSPTTAVNEQFF. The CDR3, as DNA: TGTGCCAGCTCACCAACGACAGCTGTCAATGAGCAGTTCTTC. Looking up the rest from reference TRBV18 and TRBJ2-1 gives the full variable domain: NAGVMQNPRHLVRRRGQEARLRCSPMKGHSHVYWYRQLPEEGLKFMVYLQKENIIDESGMPKERFSAEFPKEGPSILRIQQVVRGDSAAYFCASSPTTAVNEQFFGPGTRLTVL.

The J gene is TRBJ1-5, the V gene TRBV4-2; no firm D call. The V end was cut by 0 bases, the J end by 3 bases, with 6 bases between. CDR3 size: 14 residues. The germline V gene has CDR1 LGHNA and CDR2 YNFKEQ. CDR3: CASSQDRFNQPQHF. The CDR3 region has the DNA TGTGCCAGCAGCCAAGACAGGTTCAATCAGCCCCAGCATTTT.

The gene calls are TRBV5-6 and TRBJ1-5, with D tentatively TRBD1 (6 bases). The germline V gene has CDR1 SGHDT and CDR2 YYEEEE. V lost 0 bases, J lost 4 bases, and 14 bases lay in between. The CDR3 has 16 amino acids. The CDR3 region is CASSLGLGQSNQPQHF. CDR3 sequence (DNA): TGTGCCAGCAGCTTGGGTTTAGGACAGTCAAATCAGCCCCAGCATTTT.

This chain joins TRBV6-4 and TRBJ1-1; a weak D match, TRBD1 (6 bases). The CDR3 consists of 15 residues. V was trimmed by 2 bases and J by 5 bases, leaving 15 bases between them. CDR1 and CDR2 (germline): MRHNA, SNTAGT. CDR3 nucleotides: TGTGCCAGCAGTGACGGGGGGGGCGGGAGTACTGAAGCTTTCTTT. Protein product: CASSDGGGGSTEAFF.

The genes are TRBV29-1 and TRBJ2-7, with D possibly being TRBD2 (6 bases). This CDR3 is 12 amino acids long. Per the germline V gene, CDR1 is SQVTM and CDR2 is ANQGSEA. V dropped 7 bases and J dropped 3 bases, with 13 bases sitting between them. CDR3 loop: CSAQRGDYEQYF. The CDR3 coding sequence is TGCAGCGCCCAACGCGGGGACTACGAGCAGTACTTC.

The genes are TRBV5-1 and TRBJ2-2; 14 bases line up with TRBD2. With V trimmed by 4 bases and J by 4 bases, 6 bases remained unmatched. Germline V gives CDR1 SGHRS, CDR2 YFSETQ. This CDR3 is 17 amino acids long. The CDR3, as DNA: TGCGCCAGCAGCCCCCGACTAGCGGGAGGGACCACCGGGGAGCTGTTTTTT. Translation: CASSPRLAGGTTGELFF.

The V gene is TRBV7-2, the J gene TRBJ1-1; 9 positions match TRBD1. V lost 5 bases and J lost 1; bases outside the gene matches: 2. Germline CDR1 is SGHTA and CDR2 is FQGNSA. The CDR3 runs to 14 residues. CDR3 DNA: TGTGCCAGCAGCCGGGACAGGGCGAACACTGAAGCTTTCTTT. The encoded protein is CASSRDRANTEAFF.

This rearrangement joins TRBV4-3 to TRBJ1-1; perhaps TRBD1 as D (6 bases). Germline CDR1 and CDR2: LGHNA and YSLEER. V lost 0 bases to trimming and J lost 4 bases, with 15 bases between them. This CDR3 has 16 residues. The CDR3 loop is CASSQDLFQGGTEAFF. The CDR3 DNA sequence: TGCGCCAGCAGCCAAGATCTTTTCCAAGGGGGCACTGAAGCTTTCTTT.

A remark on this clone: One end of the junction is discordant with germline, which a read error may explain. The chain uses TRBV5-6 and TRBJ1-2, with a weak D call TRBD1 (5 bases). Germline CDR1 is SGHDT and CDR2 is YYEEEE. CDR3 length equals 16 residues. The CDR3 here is CASSFLRGRSSEGYIF. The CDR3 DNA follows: TGTGCCAGCAGCTTCCTGCGGGGCAGATCCTCGGAGGGCTACATCTTC.

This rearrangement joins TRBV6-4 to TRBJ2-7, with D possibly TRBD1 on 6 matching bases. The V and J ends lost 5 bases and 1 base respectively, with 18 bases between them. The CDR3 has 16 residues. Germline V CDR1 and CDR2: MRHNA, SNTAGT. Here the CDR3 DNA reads TGTGCCAGCAGTTATCCCCAGGGGTTTTCATCCTACGAGCAGTACTTC. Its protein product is CASSYPQGFSSYEQYF.

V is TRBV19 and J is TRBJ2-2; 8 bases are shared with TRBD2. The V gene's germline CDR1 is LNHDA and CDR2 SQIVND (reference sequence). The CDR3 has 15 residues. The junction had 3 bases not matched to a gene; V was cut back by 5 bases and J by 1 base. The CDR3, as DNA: TGTGCCAGTAGTGTAAGCGGGGGGAACACCGGGGAGCTGTTTTTT. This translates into CASSVSGGNTGELFF.

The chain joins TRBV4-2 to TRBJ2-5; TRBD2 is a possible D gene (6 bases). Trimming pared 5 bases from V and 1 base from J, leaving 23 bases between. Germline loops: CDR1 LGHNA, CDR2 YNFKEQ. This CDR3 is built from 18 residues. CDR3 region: CASSKFIYGGALQETQYF. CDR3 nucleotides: TGTGCCAGCAGCAAATTTATTTACGGCGGGGCTCTCCAAGAGACCCAGTACTTC.

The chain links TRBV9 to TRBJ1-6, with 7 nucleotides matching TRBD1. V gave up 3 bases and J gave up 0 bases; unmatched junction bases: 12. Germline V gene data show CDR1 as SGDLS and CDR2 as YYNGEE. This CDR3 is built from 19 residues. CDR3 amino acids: CASSGRSRDRSSYNSPLHF. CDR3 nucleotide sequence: TGTGCCAGCAGCGGACGAAGTCGGGACAGAAGCTCCTATAATTCACCCCTCCACTTT.

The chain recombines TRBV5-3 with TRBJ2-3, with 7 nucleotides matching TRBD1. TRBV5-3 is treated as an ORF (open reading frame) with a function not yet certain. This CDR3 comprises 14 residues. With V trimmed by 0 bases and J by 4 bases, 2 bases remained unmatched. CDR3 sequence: CARSLVGGPDTQYF. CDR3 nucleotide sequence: TGTGCCAGAAGCTTGGTAGGGGGCCCAGATACGCAGTATTTT.

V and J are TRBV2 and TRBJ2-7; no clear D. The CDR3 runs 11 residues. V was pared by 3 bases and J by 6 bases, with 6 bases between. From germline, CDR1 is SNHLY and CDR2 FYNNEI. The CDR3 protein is CASSDSGEQYF. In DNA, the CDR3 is TGTGCCAGCAGTGACTCCGGCGAGCAGTACTTC.

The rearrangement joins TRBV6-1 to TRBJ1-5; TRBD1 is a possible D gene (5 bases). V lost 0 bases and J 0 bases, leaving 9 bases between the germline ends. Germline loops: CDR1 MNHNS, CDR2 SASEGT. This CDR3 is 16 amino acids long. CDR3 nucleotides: TGTGCCAGCAGTGAAGCGGTGGGGCCTAGCAATCAGCCCCAGCATTTT. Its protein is CASSEAVGPSNQPQHF.

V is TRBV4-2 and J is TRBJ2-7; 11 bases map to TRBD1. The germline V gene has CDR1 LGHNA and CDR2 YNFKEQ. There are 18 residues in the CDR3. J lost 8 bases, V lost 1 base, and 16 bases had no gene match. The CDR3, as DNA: TGTGCCAGCAGCCAAGTTCGGACAGGGGGCGCAATAAAGGCTCAGCAGTACTTC. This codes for CASSQVRTGGAIKAQQYF.

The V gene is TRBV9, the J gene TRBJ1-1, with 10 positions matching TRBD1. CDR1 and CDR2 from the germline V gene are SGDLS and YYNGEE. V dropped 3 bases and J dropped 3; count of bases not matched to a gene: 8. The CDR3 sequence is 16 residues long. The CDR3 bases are TGTGCCAGCAGCGGCGAAGACAGGGGGCCGTACACTGAAGCTTTCTTT. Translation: CASSGEDRGPYTEAFF.